This T cell receptor (beta chain) came from a study of T cell repertoires in cytomegalovirus infection (dated by TCRdb to between 2017 and 2020). A note on the overall study: Alongside well-studied HLA-B-restricted epitopes, the peptide stimulations were aimed at recently identified HLA-C-restricted CMV epitopes, whose presentation resists viral immunomodulation. The HLA type of each donor mattered for the analysis, because public TCR beta signatures pointed to carriage of CMV infection along with the matching HLA type.

The listed sequencing device is Illumina HiSeq 1500. TCRdb cleaned the public reads at Q25 with fastp, built clones with MiXCR and kept in-frame beta chains. CDR3 protein duplicates are merged, each entry listing the most common genes and DNA. Here the sample has about 500,000 distinct CDR3 sequences; 25% to 35% occur a single time. Clones ranked in the top ten supply roughly 15% of the sample. V and J lose 4 bases and 4 bases, and a span of 18 bases separates them. Sequences SGHAT (CDR1) and FQDESV (CDR2) are obtained from the germline V gene (reference sequence). The CDR3 runs 16 amino acids, cysteine and phenylalanine included. The entry retains the CDR3 DNA only, 48 bases that are in frame from base 1. What the authors observed across the whole study: The ex vivo response was dominated by HLA-C-restricted CMV-specific TCR beta clonotypes, which also provided the single most frequent clonotype in two of eight donors. Cumulative frequency of public TCR beta family members discriminated carriers of CMV infection plus the relevant HLA type in this cohort and an independent roughly 350-donor cohort.

Read against the paper, the sample's treatment or condition label means: in vitro stimulation with specific CMV peptide epitopes to enrich CMV-specific T cells. On this clonotype: No antigen is known for it. Base qualities are missing; no much larger clone stands one base away.

Sequenced material: cultured PBMCs, taken from culture after CMV antigen stimulation. This TCR came from a human donor in good health (CMV status not recorded). Some clones in this sample may be carry-over from other donors' samples. The rearrangement joined TRBV11-1 to TRBJ2-3, with the D segment identity uncertain. The CDR3 region has the sequence CASSSRTPLSADTQYF. The DNA sequence is as follows: TGTGCCAGCAGCTCCCGGACCCCTCTCTCGGCAGATACGCAGTATTTT.